A single sample gave rise to the 17 T cell receptor beta chains below, sequenced in a study of blood T cell repertoires in COVID-19. Using immunoSEQ multiplex PCR, the repertoire was profiled, and TCRdb retains in-frame clones only, with some absent. This table has 110,000 to 150,000 clones, around 80% appearing once. Sequenced material: peripheral blood. These receptors were obtained from a man in his 70s who had recovered from COVID-19.

The chain carries TRBV25-1 and TRBJ1-4; D is undetermined. Germline-derived CDR1 and CDR2 are MGHDK and SYGVNS. This CDR3 is built from 13 residues. V lost 4 bases to trimming and J lost 7 bases, with 10 bases between them. The CDR3 DNA is TGTGCCAGCAGTGTAGCGGGCCGTGAAAAACTGTTTTTT. It specifies CASSVAGREKLFF.

In this sample, this clone turned up a few times. The V and J genes are TRBV6-4 and TRBJ2-1, with D possibly TRBD2 on 6 matching bases. The CDR3 loop spans 15 amino acids. V dropped 2 bases and J dropped 2 bases, with 10 bases sitting between them. Germline CDR1 and CDR2: MRHNA and SNTAGT. CDR3 sequence (DNA): TGTGCCAGCAGTGACGGGGAGGCGACCTACAATGAGCAGTTCTTC. Its protein is CASSDGEATYNEQFF.

V is TRBV18 and J is TRBJ1-5; TRBD1 aligns across 7 bases. Germline values: CDR1 KGHSH, CDR2 LQKENI. The CDR3 sequence is 16 residues long. J gave up 4 bases and V 4 bases, and 10 bases lay outside the gene matches. The chain's CDR3 is CASSLNPGTENQPQHF. CDR3 sequence (DNA): TGTGCCAGCTCACTAAATCCCGGGACAGAAAATCAGCCCCAGCATTTT.

V and J are TRBV29-1 and TRBJ2-1; the match to TRBD1 covers 9 bases. The germline V gene has CDR1 SQVTM and CDR2 ANQGSEA. The CDR3 length is 15 residues. V shed 6 bases, J shed 4 bases, and the junction held 10 bases outside the gene matches. CDR3 region: CSVPMTGGGYNEQFF. The CDR3 nucleotides read TGCAGCGTCCCCATGACAGGGGGGGGTTACAATGAGCAGTTCTTC.

The J gene is TRBJ1-5, the V gene TRBV7-8; D unclear. Trimming took off 1 base at V and 4 bases at J, with 17 bases between the two ends. CDR1 is SGHVS and CDR2 is FQNEAQ in the germline V gene. The CDR3 sequence is 17 residues long. This chain's CDR3 is CASSLEIEPGWNQPQHF. The CDR3 DNA reads TGTGCCAGCAGCTTAGAAATCGAGCCGGGTTGGAATCAGCCCCAGCATTTT.

The chain couples TRBV4-1 to TRBJ2-5; D perhaps matches TRBD2 (5 bases). There are 12 residues in the CDR3. V was shortened by 3 bases and J by 9 bases, with 11 bases between the two germline ends. The germline V gene encodes CDR1 MGHRA and CDR2 YSYEKL. This chain's CDR3 is CASSQGLEAQYF. In DNA, the CDR3 is TGCGCCAGCAGCCAGGGATTGGAGGCCCAGTACTTC.

This clone occurred once. This sequence joins TRBV15 and TRBJ1-5; 7 bases line up with TRBD1. V gave up 3 bases and J gave up 1 base; unmatched junction bases: 6. The length of the CDR3 is 16 residues. Germline V gene lookup returns CDR1 LNHNV and CDR2 YYDKDF (reference sequence). CDR3 residues: CATSSPHRGSNQPQHF. For the CDR3, the DNA is TGTGCCACCAGCAGCCCCCACAGGGGAAGCAATCAGCCCCAGCATTTT.

The chain uses TRBV2 and TRBJ2-3, with TRBD2 matching over 10 bases. The CDR3 extends over 15 amino acids. Germline V lookup: CDR1 SNHLY, CDR2 FYNNEI. The V and J ends lost 2 bases and 5 bases, in that order; junction bases with no gene match: 4. CDR3 coding DNA: TGTGCCAGCAGTGAACTAGCGGGAGTATTAGATACGCAGTATTTT. It is translated as CASSELAGVLDTQYF.

The chain carries TRBV11-3 and TRBJ2-7; 9 nucleotides line up with TRBD2. This CDR3 is built from 13 residues. Germline values: CDR1 SGHNT, CDR2 YENEEA. V was clipped by 4 bases and J by 9 bases; unmatched bases: 7. DNA of the CDR3: TGTGCCAGCAGCTCCGTAGCGGGAGCGGTGCAGTACTTC. Amino acids: CASSSVAGAVQYF.

This clone is a singleton in its sample. This rearrangement joins TRBV12-3 or TRBV12-4 to TRBJ2-5, with 9 bases matching TRBD2. After removal of 8 bases from V and 4 bases from J, the junction contained 2 bases not matched to a gene. There are 12 residues in the CDR3. In DNA, the CDR3 is TGTGCCAGCGCGGGGGGGGGAGAGACCCAGTACTTC. It specifies CASAGGGETQYF.

Many counts were recorded for this clone. This chain joins TRBV5-8 and TRBJ2-5, with a weak D call TRBD1 (5 bases). The CDR3 runs to 16 residues. Germline values: CDR1 SGHTS, CDR2 YDEGEE. With 2 bases removed from V and 4 bases from J, the gap between germline ends came to 18 bases. The CDR3 DNA follows: TGTGCCAGCAGCTTTAGTAGATCAGGGTTTCGAGAGACCCAGTACTTC. Encoded protein: CASSFSRSGFRETQYF.

V gene TRBV4-1 combines with J gene TRBJ2-5; 7 bases fit TRBD2. Looked up from germline, CDR1 is MGHRA and CDR2 is YSYEKL. Trimming at V came to 0 bases and at J to 0 bases, leaving 7 bases not matched to a gene. The CDR3 runs 17 residues. CDR3 DNA sequence: TGCGCCAGCAGCCAAGAAGCTGCTAGCGGCTACCAAGAGACCCAGTACTTC. Encoded protein: CASSQEAASGYQETQYF.

In its sample, this clone was seen a few times. The V call is TRBV27, the J call TRBJ1-5; 7 nucleotides match TRBD1. The J segment lost 4 bases and the V segment lost 2 bases, leaving 5 bases of the junction unmatched. This CDR3 spans 15 amino acids. Germline V gives CDR1 MNHEY, CDR2 SMNVEV (reference sequence). DNA of the CDR3: TGTGCCAGCAGTTTAAAGACAGGGAGGAATCAGCCCCAGCATTTT. Translating it yields CASSLKTGRNQPQHF.

This chain uses TRBV24-1 with TRBJ2-1, with 8 bases fitting TRBD2. The V gene's germline CDR1 is KGHDR and CDR2 SFDVKD. The CDR3 sequence is 16 residues long. The junction had 7 bases not matched to a gene; V was cut back by 7 bases and J by 0 bases. CDR3 loop: CATSPGLGSSYNEQFF. In nucleotides, the CDR3 is TGTGCCACCAGCCCGGGACTAGGTAGCTCCTACAATGAGCAGTTCTTC.

The chain uses TRBV30 and TRBJ1-5; the match to TRBD1 covers 9 bases. V gave up 2 bases and J gave up 2 bases; unmatched junction bases: 13. The CDR3 contains 18 residues. CDR1 is GTSNPN and CDR2 is SVGIG in the germline V gene (reference sequence). CDR3 residues: CAWSPGTGTYGRNQPQHF. CDR3 DNA: TGTGCCTGGAGTCCCGGGACAGGGACCTATGGCCGCAATCAGCCCCAGCATTTT.

This clone came up a few times. The J gene is TRBJ2-7, the V gene TRBV27; tentative D call: TRBD1 (6 bases). Deletions cut 2 bases from V and 3 bases from J, with 14 bases between. Germline lookup yields CDR1 MNHEY and CDR2 SMNVEV (reference sequence). The CDR3 loop spans 15 amino acids. CDR3 DNA: TGTGCCAGCAGTTTAAACAGGGTAGGACACTACGAGCAGTACTTC. Its protein product is CASSLNRVGHYEQYF.

The gene calls are TRBV10-2 and TRBJ2-7, with D possibly TRBD2 on 5 matching bases. CDR3 length: 13 residues. V was clipped by 6 bases and J by 2 bases, with 11 bases between them. The germline V gene has CDR1 WSHSY and CDR2 SAAADI. Here the CDR3 reads CASRYGSTYEQYF. In DNA, the CDR3 is TGCGCCAGCAGATATGGGAGCACCTACGAGCAGTACTTC.